This T cell receptor (beta chain) stems from a study of cytomegalovirus exposure and HLA in healthy donors. Study-wide results and caveats: Some V segments, TRBV6-2 and TRBV6-3 among them, were indistinguishable and were therefore excluded. Segments of the TCR beta V type were, in most cases, productive about 87% or about 30% of the time in an earlier analysis.

Concerning this clone itself: Its specificity is not known.

The germline V gene encodes CDR1 SNHLY and CDR2 FYNNEI. The V segment lost 7 bases and the J segment 8 bases; nucleotides outside the gene matches: 8. CDR3 length: 15 residues. Primers: 60 Vbeta forward and 13 Jbeta reverse. TCRdb's copy holds only in-frame clones and misses some; the assay was immunoSEQ multiplex PCR. This sample's table has about 35,000 clones. Healthy bone marrow donors made up the cohort. The chain combines TRBV2 with TRBJ2-1; 13 bases agree with TRBD2. Sequencing used PBMCs. The sequence came from a woman aged 40-49 years in good health and CMV-seropositive. CDR3 sequence: CASNLGLAGVDEQFF. Written as DNA, the CDR3 is TGTGCCAGCAACCTCGGACTAGCGGGAGTAGATGAGCAGTTCTTC. Full variable domain (remainder filled in from reference TRBV2 and TRBJ2-1): EPEVTQTPSHQVTQMGQEVILRCVPISNHLYFYWYRQILGQKVEFLVSFYNNEISEKSEIFDDQFSVERPDGSNFTLKIRSTKLEDSAMYFCASNLGLAGVDEQFFGPGTRLTVL.